This TCR beta chain was sequenced for a study of tumor-infiltrating lymphocytes in primary liver carcinoma. As regards this clonotype: The junction departs from germline at one end; a sequencing error may be responsible.

This CDR3 is built from 14 residues. Germline V gene data show CDR1 as SGHRS and CDR2 as YFSETQ. TCR beta cDNA was prepared out of roughly 500 ng total RNA by means of a constant-region primer. ARM-PCR was slightly modified, and three nested multiplex PCR rounds with it gave rise to the TCR beta libraries. TRBV1-TRBV30 forward primers and a C-beta reverse primer were used in the first two PCR rounds, which each ran for around 11 cycles. TCRdb used MiXCR to reprocess the multiplex PCR reads, holding one entry per CDR3 protein. The sample records around 29,000 distinct CDR3 sequences, over 60% being singletons. Investigators took RNA and DNA out together from 20-30 mg of unsorted bulk tissue.

The chain employs TRBV5-1 and TRBJ2-1; TRBD2 aligns across 10 bases. The sequencing input was liver tumor tissue from sampling region 5. Subset meaning: tumor region T5, tumor centre. The receptor was isolated from a man between 35 and 55 years old with primary liver carcinoma and hepatitis B virus infection. CDR3 sequence: CPSGLSGRANEQFF. CDR3 sequence (DNA): TGCCCCAGCGGCTTGAGCGGGAGGGCCAATGAGCAGTTCTTC.